A selection of T cell receptor beta chains follows, all from one sample in a study of vaccination and CD4 T cells after COVID-19. No cognate antigen is known for these TCRs. TCRdb re-analysed the PCR reads in MiXCR, keeping a single row per CDR3 protein. The sample shows over 15,000 distinct CDR3 sequences, 54% of them seen only once. The sequenced material came from CD4+ T cells from blood, cultured in vitro. The origin of the receptors is a human donor who had recovered from COVID-19. Each CDR3 is given without its conserved first and last residue. The order of the fields is D gene, V gene, CDR3 protein. D genes are given only for firm matches.

- TRBV5-5 ASSLARAGRDIQY
TRBD1 TRBV7-9 ASSWTGYNEQF
TRBD2 TRBV6-5 ASSYSRGGLAGAVNEQF
TRBD1 TRBV7-8 ASGDRGGFTTQY
- TRBV18 ASSPLELNYGYT
TRBD1 TRBV4-3 ASSQEDRGFAEAF
TRBD2 TRBV6-1 ASSGLAGGTDTQY
- TRBV18 ASSPLASRLSYEQY
- TRBV5-4 ASSSGTKNTEAF
- TRBV7-8 ASSLARGGDYGYT
- TRBV20-1 SARVVQMNTEAF
- TRBV2 ASRAGQLAYEQY
TRBD2 TRBV7-7 ASSPTSGTSKY
- TRBV24-1 ATSDHLLRDANTQY
- TRBV25-1 ASSPRGEAF
TRBD1 TRBV19 ASSRQGGGQPQH
- TRBV20-1 SANDLSSYSSGANVLT
- TRBV20-1 SARFGGAVGYT
- TRBV6-1 ASSDPGNEQF
TRBD2 TRBV24-1 ATSDTLAGETPY